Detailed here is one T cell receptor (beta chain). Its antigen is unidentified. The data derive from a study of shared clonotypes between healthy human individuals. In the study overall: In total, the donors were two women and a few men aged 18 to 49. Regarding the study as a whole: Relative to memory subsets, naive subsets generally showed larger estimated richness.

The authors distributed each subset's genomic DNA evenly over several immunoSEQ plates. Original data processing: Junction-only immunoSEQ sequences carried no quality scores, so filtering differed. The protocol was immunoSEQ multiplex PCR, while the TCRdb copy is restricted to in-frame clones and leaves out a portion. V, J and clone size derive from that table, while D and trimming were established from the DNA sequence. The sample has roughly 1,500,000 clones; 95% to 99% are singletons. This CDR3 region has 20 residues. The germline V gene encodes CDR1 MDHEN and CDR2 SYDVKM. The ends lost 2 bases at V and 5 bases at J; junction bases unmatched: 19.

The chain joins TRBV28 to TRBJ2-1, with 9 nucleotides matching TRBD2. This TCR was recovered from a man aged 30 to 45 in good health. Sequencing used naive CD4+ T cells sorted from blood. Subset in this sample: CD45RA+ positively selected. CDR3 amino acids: CASSLRDSRFLAGKNNEQFF. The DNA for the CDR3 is TGTGCCAGCAGTTTAAGGGACAGCCGCTTCCTAGCGGGAAAGAACAATGAGCAGTTCTTC.